The rows below give T cell receptor beta chains drawn from one sample of a study of CD8 T cells in ankylosing spondylitis. TCRdb reprocessed the 5' RACE reads with MiXCR, giving one entry per CDR3 protein. This sample has some 220,000 distinct CDR3 sequences; 10% occur once, and the top ten carry about 3%. The sample consisted of blood, either unsorted or a sorted T cell fraction (not recorded which). These receptors all come from a male donor with ankylosing spondylitis or in good health (not recorded which). CDR3s include the opening cysteine and the closing phenylalanine or tryptophan. Fields, in order: V gene, CDR3 protein.

V gene: TRBV7-2; CDR3 protein: CASSHKTGNPPTEAFF
V gene: TRBV12-3/TRBV12-4; CDR3 protein: CASRTGTRTLVASGELFF
V gene: TRBV7-6; CDR3 protein: CASSLSARGTDTQYF
V gene: TRBV5-4; CDR3 protein: CASSSPGQGRSEQYF
V gene: TRBV7-6; CDR3 protein: CASSDLRGQRNEKLFF
V gene: TRBV5-1; CDR3 protein: CASSVGQERNNEQFF
V gene: TRBV12-3/TRBV12-4; CDR3 protein: CASRLRSGNTIYF
V gene: TRBV24-1; CDR3 protein: CATSEGGLNEQFF
V gene: TRBV5-1; CDR3 protein: CASSLEVISGILNTEAFF
V gene: TRBV2; CDR3 protein: CAGQGGFVTDTQYF
V gene: TRBV25-1; CDR3 protein: CAMSRGLASTSYEQYF
V gene: TRBV9; CDR3 protein: CASSADAERYEQYF
V gene: TRBV10-1; CDR3 protein: CASSESRGTGGYTF
V gene: TRBV30; CDR3 protein: CAWTLRWGQSGEQYF
V gene: TRBV2; CDR3 protein: CASSEAGSEAFF
V gene: TRBV27; CDR3 protein: CASSLWGGGYNEQFF
V gene: TRBV7-2; CDR3 protein: CASSFGLAGSTYEQYF
V gene: TRBV7-2; CDR3 protein: CASSLSGVGSPGELFF
V gene: TRBV30; CDR3 protein: CAWMRDRGADGELFF